These 15 T cell receptor beta chains share one sample of origin, sequenced in a study of somatic mutations in cytotoxic T cells in rheumatoid arthritis. Data came from immunoSEQ multiplex PCR; TCRdb stores just in-frame clones and leaves some out. The sample yields 6,000 to 7,500 clones, around 68% seen once. The sequenced material came from CD8+ T cells sorted from blood. These receptors were taken from a woman aged 45-59 years in good health.

The rearrangement joins TRBV29-1 to TRBJ1-1; 10 nucleotides match TRBD1. The ends lost 5 bases at V and 5 bases at J; junction bases unmatched: 11. The CDR3 contains 15 residues. The germline V gene has CDR1 SQVTM and CDR2 ANQGSEA. This CDR3 reads CSVFGTGDVSTEAFF. CDR3 DNA: TGCAGCGTTTTTGGGACAGGGGATGTTAGTACTGAAGCTTTCTTT. Together with reference TRBV29-1 and TRBJ1-1, the CDR3 gives the full variable domain: SAVISQKPSRDICQRGTSLTIQCQVDSQVTMMFWYRQQPGQSLTLIATANQGSEATYESGFVIDKFPISRPNLTFSTLTVSNMSPEDSSIYLCSVFGTGDVSTEAFFGQGTRLTVV.

The chain couples TRBV6-5 to TRBJ2-3; 9 bases are a match to TRBD2. V was pared by 5 bases and J by 4 bases, with 7 bases of the junction left unmatched. The V gene's germline CDR1 is MNHEY and CDR2 SVGAGI. The CDR3 is 15 residues long. The CDR3 region is CASSTLAGAADTQYF. The CDR3 coding sequence is TGTGCCAGCAGTACCTTAGCGGGGGCGGCAGATACGCAGTATTTT.

This chain links TRBV6-6 with TRBJ1-5; D remains unclear. The CDR3 spans 16 residues. CDR1 and CDR2 (germline): MNHNY, SVGAGI (reference sequence). Deletions cut 4 bases from V and 3 bases from J, with 16 bases between. The CDR3 here is CASSFLWGGDNQPQHF. The CDR3 DNA follows: TGTGCCAGCAGTTTCCTATGGGGAGGAGACAATCAGCCCCAGCATTTT.

This clone appeared a single time. The gene calls are TRBV9 and TRBJ2-7, with 9 bases matching TRBD1. CDR1 is SGDLS, CDR2 YYNGEE, per germline. J gave up 5 bases and V 3 bases, and 12 bases lay outside the gene matches. CDR3 length: 16 residues. This chain's CDR3 is CASSGTGTGIIDEQYF. In DNA form, the CDR3 reads TGTGCCAGCAGCGGCACCGGGACAGGGATAATCGACGAGCAGTACTTC.

This sequence joins TRBV19 and TRBJ2-1, with 7 bases identical to TRBD2. This CDR3 region has 14 residues. CDR1 is LNHDA and CDR2 is SQIVND in the germline V gene (reference sequence). V lost 3 bases to trimming and J lost 3 bases; unmatched junction nucleotides: 2. CDR3 DNA: TGTGCCAGTAGTATGGGGGGGGACTACAATGAGCAGTTCTTC. Amino acid sequence: CASSMGGDYNEQFF.

The CDR3 region has the DNA TGTGCCAGCAGACCGGACAGGGCCTCGAACACTGAAGCTTTCTTT. It yields the protein CASRPDRASNTEAFF. This chain uses TRBV7-9 with TRBJ1-1, with TRBD1 matching 8 bases. Trimming at V came to 6 bases and at J to 1 base, leaving 7 bases not matched to a gene. CDR1 is SEHNR, CDR2 FQNEAQ, per germline (reference sequence). This CDR3 has 15 amino acids.

This clone has more than one count but fewer than ten. The chain uses TRBV15 and TRBJ1-3; tentatively, D is TRBD1 (5 bases). This CDR3 contains 15 residues. Germline values: CDR1 LNHNV, CDR2 YYDKDF (reference sequence). Trimming shortened V by 6 bases and J by 2 bases, and 14 bases separated the two germline ends. CDR3 coding DNA: TGTGCCACCAGTAAGGTGGGGGGTGCTGGAAACACCATATATTTT. Translating gives CATSKVGGAGNTIYF.

In its sample, this clone ranks as medium-sized (0.01 to 0.1%). The V and J genes are TRBV4-1 and TRBJ1-1, with TRBD1 matching over 7 bases. CDR3 length: 15 residues. Germline lookup yields CDR1 MGHRA and CDR2 YSYEKL. V lost 2 bases and J lost 1; bases outside the gene matches: 4. In nucleotides, the CDR3 is TGCGCCAGCAGCCAAAAGGGGGCGGGGAACACTGAAGCTTTCTTT. As protein: CASSQKGAGNTEAFF.

This clone came up once. The chain recombines TRBV12-5 with TRBJ2-1; 9 nucleotides line up with TRBD2. Trimming cost V 5 bases and J 5 bases; bases outside gene matches: 7. Germline V CDR1 and CDR2: LGHNT, FRNRAP. The CDR3 spans 15 residues. As DNA, the CDR3 is TGTGCTAGTGGTCTTCGAGTAGCGGGGGACAATGAGCAGTTCTTC. Protein sequence: CASGLRVAGDNEQFF.

By share, this clone ranks as medium-sized (0.01 to 0.1%). The V call is TRBV7-9, the J call TRBJ2-5; 9 nucleotides line up with TRBD1. The CDR3 contains 14 residues. With V trimmed by 6 bases and J by 5 bases, 7 bases remained unmatched. Per germline, CDR1 SEHNR and CDR2 FQNEAQ (reference sequence). DNA for the CDR3: TGTGCCAGCAGTTGGCCGGGACAGGGTGAGACCCAGTACTTC. Protein: CASSWPGQGETQYF.

The chain employs TRBV6-4 and TRBJ2-6; 10 nucleotides agree with TRBD1. Germline values: CDR1 MRHNA, CDR2 SNTAGT. The V and J ends lost 3 bases and 1 base, in that order; junction bases with no gene match: 0. The CDR3 length is 16 residues. CDR3 loop: CASSEGQGSGANVLTF. The DNA of the CDR3 is TGTGCCAGCAGTGAGGGACAGGGGTCTGGGGCCAACGTCCTGACTTTC.

This chain connects TRBV19 to TRBJ2-7, with 8 positions matching TRBD1. V lost 1 base, J lost 6 bases, and 2 bases stayed unmatched. The germline V gene has CDR1 LNHDA and CDR2 SQIVND (reference sequence). CDR3 length equals 13 residues. The CDR3 reads CASSIGQGLEQYF. The DNA for the CDR3 is TGTGCCAGTAGTATAGGACAGGGGCTCGAGCAGTACTTC.

The rearrangement links TRBV6-5 to TRBJ2-5; 13 bases fit TRBD2. This CDR3 has 15 amino acids. V was pared by 7 bases and J by 4 bases, with 6 bases of the junction left unmatched. The germline CDR1 and CDR2 sequences are MNHEY and SVGAGI. The CDR3 DNA sequence: TGTGCCAGCATCAGACTAGCGGGGGGTGGAGAGACCCAGTACTTC. Amino acid sequence: CASIRLAGGGETQYF.

The CDR3, as DNA: TGTGCCAGCAGCTTTTGGACAGGGGGCGGCACAGATACGCAGTATTTT. This gives the protein CASSFWTGGGTDTQYF. The V and J genes are TRBV7-9 and TRBJ2-3; 11 nucleotides align to TRBD1. With 3 bases clipped from V and 1 base from J, the junction kept 3 bases outside the gene matches. This CDR3 region has 16 residues. Germline-derived CDR1 and CDR2 are SEHNR and FQNEAQ (reference sequence). The full variable domain, in which reference TRBV7-9 and TRBJ2-3 provide the parts outside the CDR3, is DTGVSQNPRHKITKRGQNVTFRCDPISEHNRLYWYRQTLGQGPEFLTYFQNEAQLEKSRLLSDRFSAERPKGSFSTLEIQRTEQGDSAMYLCASSFWTGGGTDTQYFGPGTRLTVL.

The chain has TRBV14 and TRBJ1-1, with 7 bases lining up with TRBD1. J was trimmed by 4 bases and V by 5 bases; bases with no gene match: 4. Germline V gene sequence: CDR1 SGHDN, CDR2 FVKESK. There are 13 residues in the CDR3. The CDR3 bases are TGTGCCAGCAGCATGGGACAGACCACTGAAGCTTTCTTT. Translating it yields CASSMGQTTEAFF.